Shown below are 10 T cell receptor beta chains from a single sample sequenced in a study of tumor and adjacent non-tumor tissue in lung cancer. This sample's RNA came from whole unsorted tissue. Distant lung tissue was collected more than 3 cm away from the tumor edge. The library came from three nested PCR rounds adapted from ARM-PCR protocols. TCRdb recomputed calls from the multiplex PCR reads with MiXCR, one row per CDR3 protein. The sample has fewer than 75,000 distinct CDR3 sequences, around 80% seen once. Sequenced: distant non-tumor lung tissue. The receptors were sampled from a man aged 60-69 years with non-small cell lung cancer.

Worth noting for this clonotype: This sequence may be a read error, since a much larger clone differs from it by one base. V gene TRBV20-1 combines with J gene TRBJ1-1; D not certain. This CDR3 is 11 amino acids long. CDR1 is DFQATT and CDR2 is SNEGSKA in the germline V gene (reference sequence). CDR3 region: CNARESTEAFF. CDR3 sequence (DNA): TGCAATGCTAGAGAGAGCACTGAAGCTTTCTTT.

This clonotype was found once. The CDR3 does not close with the conserved phenylalanine or tryptophan, likely indicating a read error. Because the CDR3's place on the DNA is in doubt, the DNA is left out and the CDR3 is given as listed by TCRdb. J is TRBJ2-3 and V is TRBV5-5; the table's D call, TRBD2, was not checked against the DNA. CDR1 SGHKS and CDR2 YYEKEE come from the germline V gene (reference sequence). The CDR3 is 15 amino acids in total, end residues counted. The CDR3 loop is CASRRWGERPGTHYL.

Comments on this clonotype: It is likely a read error, because the conserved phenylalanine at the end of the CDR3 is missing. The rearrangement links TRBV4-2 to TRBJ2-7, with D maybe TRBD1 (6 bases). CDR1 is LGHNA, CDR2 YNFKEQ, per germline. The CDR3 runs to 14 residues. The CDR3 DNA is TGTGCCAGAAGCCCGAGAGGGGGTAGGGACGAGCAGTACTTA. Its protein is CARSPRGGRDEQYL.

The rearrangement links TRBV20-1 to TRBJ2-7, with TRBD2 matching over 7 bases. Germline V lookup: CDR1 DFQATT, CDR2 SNEGSKA (reference sequence). The CDR3 runs to 16 residues. J lost 4 bases, V lost 6 bases, and 18 bases had no gene match. The CDR3 loop reads CSATSLTERDLYEQYF. DNA of the CDR3: TGCAGTGCCACATCTTTGACTGAGCGGGACCTATACGAGCAGTACTTC.

A remark on this clonotype: One junction end does not reproduce the germline sequence, and a read error may be involved. The rearrangement uses TRBV6-5 and TRBJ1-2, with D possibly TRBD1 on 6 matching bases. The germline V gene has CDR1 MNHEY and CDR2 SVGAGI. The CDR3 contains 15 residues. Here the CDR3 DNA reads TGTGCCAACAGTCGACAGGCTGGGAATAACTATGGTTACACCTTC. Protein: CANSRQAGNNYGYTF.

Note on this clonotype: Germline is not matched at one junction end, which may reflect a read error. The chain uses TRBV6-2 or TRBV6-3 and TRBJ2-3; 10 bases align to TRBD1. Germline V gives CDR1 MNHEY, CDR2 SVGEGT. CDR3 length: 14 residues. The CDR3, as DNA: TGTGTCAGTAGTCCCCGGACAGGGGGAGATACGCAGTCTTTT. Protein sequence: CVSSPRTGGDTQSF.

In the case of this clonotype: An end of the junction differs from the germline gene, which may be a read error. The rearrangement joins TRBV6-1 to TRBJ1-5; possibly TRBD1 for D (5 bases). The CDR3 has 15 residues. From germline, CDR1 is MNHNS and CDR2 SASEGT. In DNA form, the CDR3 reads TGTGCCATCAGTGAAGGAGCAGGGCTAAGTCAGCCCCAGCATTTT. This codes for CAISEGAGLSQPQHF.

The chain links TRBV9 to TRBJ2-2; 9 nucleotides align to TRBD2. The germline V gene encodes CDR1 SGDLS and CDR2 YYNGEE. This CDR3 contains 17 residues. The V segment lost 0 bases and the J segment 5 bases; nucleotides outside the gene matches: 8. Here the CDR3 reads CASSVDSSGMKTGELFF. The CDR3 DNA sequence: TGTGCCAGCAGCGTAGATTCTAGCGGGATGAAGACCGGGGAGCTGTTTTTT.

This clonotype was counted a few times. The chain carries TRBV28 and TRBJ2-3; the D gene is possibly TRBD2 (5 bases). V dropped 2 bases and J dropped 6 bases, with 9 bases sitting between them. Germline assignment: CDR1 MDHEN and CDR2 SYDVKM. The CDR3 is 13 amino acids. CDR3 residues: CASSLILEDTQYF. In DNA form, the CDR3 reads TGTGCCAGCAGTTTAATACTAGAGGATACGCAGTATTTT.

For this clonotype: An end of the junction differs from the germline gene, which may be a read error. The genes are TRBV11-1 and TRBJ2-7, with unresolved D. CDR1 is SGHAT and CDR2 is FQDESV in the germline V gene (reference sequence). This CDR3 has 13 residues. The CDR3 nucleotides are TGTGCCAGCACCTTAAATATTTACGACGAGCAGTACTTT. Its protein is CASTLNIYDEQYF.